A selection of T cell receptor beta chains follows, all from one sample in a study of cytomegalovirus exposure and HLA in healthy donors. Here immunoSEQ multiplex PCR was the method, and the copy in TCRdb shows in-frame clones only, minus some. The profile shows about 150,000 clones, roughly 83% of them singletons. What was sequenced was PBMCs. The receptors come from a man aged 25 to 45 in good health and CMV-seropositive. The CDR3 runs from the conserved cysteine through the conserved F or W. Each record gives: J gene, clone size, V gene, D gene, CDR3 protein, CDR3 DNA. A D gene is named only where the DNA matches it firmly. Not every row has a clone size; where given, it reads once, few, many or a size class.

TRBJ2-2	-	TRBV6-4	-	CASSDEGGTGELFF	TGTGCCAGCAGTGACGAGGGGGGGACCGGGGAGCTGTTTTTT
TRBJ2-1	once	TRBV7-7	-	CASSRLSLEGYNEQFF	TGTGCTAGCAGCCGGCTGAGCCTAGAAGGTTACAATGAGCAGTTCTTC
TRBJ2-7	-	TRBV14	-	CASSQGVRDDSYEQYF	TGTGCCAGCAGCCAAGGTGTCAGGGATGACTCCTACGAGCAGTACTTC
TRBJ2-5	once	TRBV27	-	CASSHRRGETQYF	TGTGCCAGCAGTCACCGTCGGGGGGAGACCCAGTACTTC
TRBJ2-7	-	TRBV30	-	CAWKAGASQEQYF	TGTGCCTGGAAGGCAGGGGCTTCTCAAGAGCAGTACTTC
TRBJ2-5	-	TRBV9	TRBD2	CASSTGTSRVETQYF	TGTGCCAGCAGCACAGGGACTAGCAGGGTAGAGACCCAGTACTTC
TRBJ2-4	-	TRBV5-1	TRBD2	CASSARTSGTGAKNIQYF	TGCGCCAGCAGCGCACGGACTAGCGGGACGGGGGCCAAAAACATTCAGTACTTC
TRBJ2-7	-	TRBV14	TRBD1	CASSDRVGYEQYF	TGTGCCAGCAGCGACAGGGTGGGCTACGAGCAGTACTTC
TRBJ1-5	-	TRBV4-3	TRBD1	CASSQGGYRGNQPQHF	TGCGCCAGCAGCCAGGGGGGTTACAGGGGCAACCAGCCCCAGCATTTT
TRBJ2-3	-	TRBV9	TRBD2	CASSVGTSGTDTQYF	TGTGCCAGCAGCGTCGGGACTAGCGGGACAGATACGCAGTATTTT
TRBJ1-1	-	TRBV18	-	CASSPGTGNTEAFF	TGTGCCAGCTCACCTGGTACGGGGAACACTGAAGCTTTCTTT
TRBJ2-1	-	TRBV6-4	TRBD2	CASSRAGAGNEQFF	TGTGCCAGCAGTAGGGCGGGAGCGGGTAATGAGCAGTTCTTC
TRBJ1-1	-	TRBV28	-	CASTRNRNTEAFF	TGTGCCAGCACCAGAAACAGGAACACTGAAGCTTTCTTT
TRBJ2-2	-	TRBV5-1	-	CARGGGTGGWVGELFF	TGCGCCAGAGGGGGGGGGACAGGCGGGTGGGTCGGGGAGCTGTTTTTT
TRBJ2-1	-	TRBV10-3	-	CAISDMYNEQFF	TGTGCCATCAGTGATATGTACAATGAGCAGTTCTTC
TRBJ2-1	-	TRBV9	TRBD2	CASSVGFGGGYNEQFF	TGTGCCAGCAGCGTAGGATTCGGGGGGGGGTACAATGAGCAGTTCTTC
TRBJ1-3	once	TRBV7-8	-	CASSFRTDLNTIYF	TGTGCCAGCAGCTTTCGGACAGATCTAAACACCATATATTTT
TRBJ1-2	-	TRBV11-2	TRBD1	CASSLGTGDGYTF	TGTGCCAGCAGCTTAGGGACAGGGGATGGCTACACCTTC
TRBJ2-2	-	TRBV7-9	-	CASSPPGTLTGELFF	TGTGCCAGCAGCCCGCCCGGGACACTCACCGGGGAGCTGTTTTTT
TRBJ2-3	-	TRBV11-2	-	CASSLREASTDTQYF	TGTGCCAGCAGCTTGAGGGAAGCTAGCACAGATACGCAGTATTTT
TRBJ1-6	once	TRBV7-2	-	CASSLEIQGSPPLHF	TGTGCCAGCAGCTTAGAGATTCAGGGAAGTCCACCCCTCCACTTT
TRBJ1-1	-	TRBV18	-	CASSPPVAPSTEAFF	TGTGCCAGCTCACCACCGGTCGCCCCGAGCACTGAAGCTTTCTTT